The T cell receptor (beta chain) described here comes from a study of CD8 T cells in Susac syndrome. TCR beta sequencing covered blood CD8+ and CD4+ T cells. Purification of the CD8+ and CD4+ T cells relied on negative isolation, and TEMRA cells underwent FACS enrichment. After extraction with the RNeasy kit, about 0.45 to 1 ug of the RNA was reverse transcribed using random hexamers. Multiplex immunoSEQ PCR targeted 54 Vbeta and 13 Jbeta TCR beta segments. TCRdb reanalysed the immunoSEQ multiplex PCR reads using MiXCR and keeps one entry per CDR3 protein. Of over 150,000 distinct CDR3 sequences in the sample, about 96% were seen once. The CDR3 length is 12 residues. Trimming stripped 7 bases from V and 4 bases from J, with 13 bases between. The germline V gene has CDR1 DFQATT and CDR2 SNEGSKA (reference sequence).

The chain joins TRBV20-1 to TRBJ1-2; no clear D. Sequencing was performed on CD4+ T cells from PBMCs. This TCR was recovered from a human donor with multiple sclerosis. Here the CDR3 DNA reads TGCAGTGGATTGTTAGGCGGCTATGGCTACACCTTC. Translated: CSGLLGGYGYTF.